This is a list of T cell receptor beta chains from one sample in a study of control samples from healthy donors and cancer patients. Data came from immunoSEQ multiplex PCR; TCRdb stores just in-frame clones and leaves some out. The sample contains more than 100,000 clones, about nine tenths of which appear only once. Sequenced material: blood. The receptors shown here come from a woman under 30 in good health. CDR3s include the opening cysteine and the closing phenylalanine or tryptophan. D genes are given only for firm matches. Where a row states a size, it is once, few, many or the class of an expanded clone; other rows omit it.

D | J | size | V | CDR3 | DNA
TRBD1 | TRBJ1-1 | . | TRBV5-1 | CASSLVTGGTTEAFF | TGCGCCAGCAGCTTGGTTACAGGGGGGACCACTGAAGCTTTCTTT
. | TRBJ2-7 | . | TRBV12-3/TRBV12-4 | CASSLRPQRGQYF | TGTGCCAGCAGTTTAAGGCCCCAGAGGGGGCAGTACTTC
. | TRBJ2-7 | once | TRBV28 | CASSPASGTAYEQYF | TGTGCCAGCAGTCCAGCATCAGGGACCGCCTACGAGCAGTACTTC
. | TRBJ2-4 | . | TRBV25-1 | CASSEWGAQNIQYF | TGTGCCAGCAGTGAATGGGGGGCCCAAAACATTCAGTACTTC
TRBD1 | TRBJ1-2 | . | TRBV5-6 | CASSLQGPNYGYTF | TGTGCCAGCAGCTTACAGGGGCCGAACTATGGCTACACCTTC
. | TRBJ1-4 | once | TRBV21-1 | CASPPSWTGVRGEKLFF | TGTGCCAGCCCGCCGAGTTGGACAGGGGTTCGGGGTGAAAAACTGTTTTTT
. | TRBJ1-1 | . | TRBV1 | CTSSQAGQGGDTEAFF | TGCACCAGCAGCCAAGCGGGACAGGGTGGGGACACTGAAGCTTTCTTT
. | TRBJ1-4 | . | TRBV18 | CASSPSSGLNEKLFF | TGTGCCAGCTCACCGTCTTCGGGACTAAATGAAAAACTGTTTTTT
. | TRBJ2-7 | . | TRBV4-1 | CASSQALGGVYEQYF | TGCGCCAGCAGCCAAGCCCTAGGGGGGGTTTACGAGCAGTACTTC
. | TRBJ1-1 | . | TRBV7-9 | CASSSTVKGPEAFF | TGTGCCAGCAGCTCGACGGTTAAGGGCCCTGAAGCTTTCTTT
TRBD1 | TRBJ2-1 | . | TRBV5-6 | CASSLTGASSYNEQFF | TGTGCCAGCAGCTTGACAGGGGCCAGCTCCTACAATGAGCAGTTCTTC
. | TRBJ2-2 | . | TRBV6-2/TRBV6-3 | CASSYTDTGELFF | TGTGCCAGCAGTTATACTGACACCGGGGAGCTGTTTTTT
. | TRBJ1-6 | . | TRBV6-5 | CASCLGAGVNSPLHF | TGTGCCAGCTGCTTGGGGGCGGGTGTTAATTCACCCCTCCACTTT
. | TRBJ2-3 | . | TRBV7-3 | CASSPYVEDTQYF | TGTGCCAGCAGCCCGTACGTCGAGGATACGCAGTATTTT
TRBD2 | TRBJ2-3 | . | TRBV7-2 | CASSLAGQIWGGRSPDTQYF | TGTGCCAGCAGCTTAGCGGGTCAGATCTGGGGCGGGAGGAGTCCAGATACGCAGTATTTT
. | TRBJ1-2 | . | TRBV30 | CAWIGGAGYGYTF | TGTGCCTGGATCGGGGGGGCAGGCTATGGCTACACCTTC
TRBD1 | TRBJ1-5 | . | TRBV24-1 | CATSWSTSDRDSNQPQHF | TGTGCCACCAGTTGGTCCACCTCCGACAGGGATAGCAATCAGCCCCAGCATTTT
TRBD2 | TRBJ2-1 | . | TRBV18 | CASARQASGGEHNEQFF | TGTGCCAGCGCCCGCCAGGCTAGCGGGGGGGAACACAATGAGCAGTTCTTC
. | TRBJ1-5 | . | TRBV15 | CATSRGGDQPQHF | TGTGCCACCAGCAGAGGGGGCGATCAGCCCCAGCATTTT
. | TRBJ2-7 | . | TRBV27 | CASNYDTYEQYF | TGTGCCAGCAACTATGACACGTACGAGCAGTACTTC
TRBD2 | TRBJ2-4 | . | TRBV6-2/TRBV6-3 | CASSSRLAGTVNIQYF | TGTGCCAGCAGTTCGAGACTAGCGGGAACCGTAAACATTCAGTACTTC
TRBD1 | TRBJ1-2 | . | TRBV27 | CASSLIGGTGVNYGYTF | TGTGCCAGCAGTTTAATTGGTGGGACAGGGGTTAACTATGGCTACACCTTC
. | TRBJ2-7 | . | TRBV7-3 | CARRIYEQYF | TGTGCCAGGAGAATATACGAGCAGTACTTC